Listed here are 14 T cell receptor beta chains from one sample, sequenced in a study of blood T cells in healthy people across ages. A second 7 to 11 cycle PCR used barcoded and J-beta primers. TCRdb itself ran the 5' RACE reads through MiXCR, one entry per CDR3 protein. The repertoire holds about 1,500,000 distinct CDR3 sequences, with approximately 42% as singletons. Material for sequencing was blood. These receptors all come from a woman aged 18-35 years in good health.

The chain links TRBV2 to TRBJ1-2, with TRBD1 matching over 12 bases. This CDR3 spans 13 amino acids. V dropped 9 bases and J dropped 7; count of bases not matched to a gene: 6. Germline V gives CDR1 SNHLY, CDR2 FYNNEI. As DNA, the CDR3 is TGTGCCAGTTTACCGGGACAGGGGGCTGGCTACACCTTC. Protein sequence: CASLPGQGAGYTF.

The V call is TRBV12-1, the J call TRBJ2-1; the table calls TRBD2, which could not be checked here. The J call may be wrong; the DNA end is better matched by TRBJ2-7. TRBV12-1 is a documented pseudogene. This CDR3 is built from 18 residues. As DNA, the CDR3 is TGTGCCAGCAGCTCCCTCAAACGGGCACGCACCCACTACAATGAGCAGTACTTC. It codes for CASSSLKRARTHYNEQYF.

CDR3 sequence (DNA): TGCGCCAGCAGCCAGGCAGGGAGGGACACCGGGGAGCTGTTTTTT. It is translated as CASSQAGRDTGELFF. The chain combines TRBV5-1 with TRBJ2-2; 7 bases fit TRBD2. This CDR3 comprises 15 residues. J was trimmed by 3 bases and V by 4 bases; bases with no gene match: 6. Germline lookup yields CDR1 SGHRS and CDR2 YFSETQ.

This clonotype was detected a few times. This chain links TRBV20-1 with TRBJ2-7; 7 bases are a match to TRBD2. The junction had 7 bases not matched to a gene; V was cut back by 5 bases and J by 3 bases. This CDR3 has 13 amino acids. Germline CDR1 is DFQATT and CDR2 is SNEGSKA (reference sequence). Here the CDR3 reads CSARAREHYEQYF. The CDR3 nucleotides read TGCAGTGCTCGGGCGCGGGAGCACTACGAGCAGTACTTC.

The V gene is TRBV7-2, the J gene TRBJ2-6; TRBD2 might be the D (5 bases). The length of the CDR3 is 18 residues. The V gene lost 3 bases and the J gene lost 4 bases, with 19 bases spanning the gap. Per the germline V gene, CDR1 is SGHTA and CDR2 is FQGNSA. In DNA, the CDR3 is TGTGCCAGCAGCTTCAGATACCAGAGGGCGACCGGGGCCAACGTCCTGACTTTC. It codes for CASSFRYQRATGANVLTF.

V and J are TRBV7-9 and TRBJ2-1, with D perhaps matching TRBD1 (5 bases). The V end lost 3 bases, the J end lost 2 bases, and 11 bases lay between the germline ends. Per germline, CDR1 SEHNR and CDR2 FQNEAQ (reference sequence). CDR3 size: 15 residues. CDR3 coding DNA: TGTGCCAGCAGCTTTACAGGCTCCGCCTACAATGAGCAGTTCTTC. It specifies CASSFTGSAYNEQFF.

This clonotype was counted only a few times. The chain has TRBV4-1 and TRBJ1-4; 8 bases line up with TRBD1. V gave up 4 bases and J gave up 7 bases; unmatched junction bases: 8. The CDR3 covers 15 residues. The germline V gene has CDR1 MGHRA and CDR2 YSYEKL. In DNA form, the CDR3 reads TGCGCCAGCAGCCTACAGGGGGGAGATGGTGAAAAACTGTTTTTT. Encoded protein: CASSLQGGDGEKLFF.

The CDR3 protein is CASSSSGTLHSYNEQFF. For the CDR3, the DNA is TGTGCCAGCAGTTCCTCCGGGACACTCCACTCCTACAATGAGCAGTTCTTC. The chain recombines TRBV12-3 or TRBV12-4 with TRBJ2-1, with D possibly being TRBD1 (6 bases). V lost 4 bases and J lost 0, with 16 bases in between. This CDR3 spans 17 amino acids.

The chain recombines TRBV6-5 with TRBJ2-1, with 12 bases aligning to TRBD1. After removal of 5 bases from V and 5 bases from J, the junction contained 7 bases not matched to a gene. CDR3 length equals 16 residues. Germline V lookup: CDR1 MNHEY, CDR2 SVGAGI. The CDR3 protein is CASSSRDRGLHNEQFF. In nucleotides, the CDR3 is TGTGCCAGCAGTAGCAGGGACAGGGGGCTACACAATGAGCAGTTCTTC.

This clonotype has more than one count but fewer than ten. CDR3 loop: CSATGGGAYEQYF. For the CDR3, the DNA is TGCAGTGCTACAGGCGGGGGGGCCTACGAGCAGTACTTC. The chain uses TRBV20-1 and TRBJ2-7; 9 nucleotides line up with TRBD2. V lost 4 bases to trimming and J lost 2 bases; unmatched junction nucleotides: 3. Germline values: CDR1 DFQATT, CDR2 SNEGSKA (reference sequence). This CDR3 comprises 13 residues.

This chain links TRBV20-1 with TRBJ1-5; weak D call: TRBD1 (6 bases). This CDR3 has 15 residues. CDR1 and CDR2 (germline): DFQATT, SNEGSKA (reference sequence). Trimming cost V 5 bases and J 9 bases, with 23 bases left between them. This CDR3 is CSAPLVQGRETPQHF. In DNA form, the CDR3 reads TGCAGTGCTCCCTTAGTACAGGGTAGGGAAACGCCCCAGCATTTT.

This clonotype has just a few counts. The V and J genes are TRBV11-1 and TRBJ2-3, with 8 bases identical to TRBD2. Germline-derived CDR1 and CDR2 are SGHAT and FQDESV (reference sequence). The V gene end was trimmed by 5 bases and the J gene end by 3 bases; junction bases not matched to a gene: 10. CDR3 length: 16 amino acids. The CDR3 nucleotides are TGTGCCAGCAGCCGGGCCGCTAGCGGGCTTACAGATACGCAGTATTTT. Its translation: CASSRAASGLTDTQYF.

This clonotype has more than one count but fewer than ten. The V and J genes are TRBV29-1 and TRBJ2-3; D gene unclear. CDR1 is SQVTM, CDR2 ANQGSEA, per germline. V gave up 0 bases and J gave up 8 bases, with 12 bases separating them. The CDR3 is 13 amino acids. In nucleotides, the CDR3 is TGCAGCGTTGAAGATCATCGTACCCCTACGCAGTATTTT. Translated, it gives CSVEDHRTPTQYF.

This clonotype showed up many times. This sequence joins TRBV29-1 and TRBJ2-4, with a possible D match to TRBD2 (6 bases). The CDR3 has 12 amino acids. The V end was cut by 7 bases, the J end by 14 bases, with 21 bases between. Germline CDR1 reads SQVTM; CDR2 reads ANQGSEA. DNA of the CDR3: TGCAGCGCAGGGACCGAGGGACTTATTGAGTACTTC. It encodes CSAGTEGLIEYF.